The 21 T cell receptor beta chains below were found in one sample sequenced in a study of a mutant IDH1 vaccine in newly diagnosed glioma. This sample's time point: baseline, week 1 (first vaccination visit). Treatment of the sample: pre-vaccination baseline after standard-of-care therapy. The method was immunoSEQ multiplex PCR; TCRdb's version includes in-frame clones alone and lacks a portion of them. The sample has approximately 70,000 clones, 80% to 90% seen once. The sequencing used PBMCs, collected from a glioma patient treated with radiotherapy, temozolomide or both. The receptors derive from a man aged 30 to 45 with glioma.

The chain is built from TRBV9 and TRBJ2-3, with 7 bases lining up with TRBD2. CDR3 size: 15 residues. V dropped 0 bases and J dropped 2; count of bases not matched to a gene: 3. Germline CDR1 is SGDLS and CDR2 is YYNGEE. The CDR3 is CASSVVGGITDTQYF. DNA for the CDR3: TGTGCCAGCAGCGTAGTGGGAGGGATCACAGATACGCAGTATTTT.

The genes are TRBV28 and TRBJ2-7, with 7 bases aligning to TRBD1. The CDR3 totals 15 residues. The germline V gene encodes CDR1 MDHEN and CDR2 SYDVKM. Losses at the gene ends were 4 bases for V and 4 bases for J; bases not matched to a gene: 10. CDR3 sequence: CASSSQITGVYEQYF. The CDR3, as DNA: TGTGCCAGCAGTTCACAAATCACAGGGGTTTACGAGCAGTACTTC.

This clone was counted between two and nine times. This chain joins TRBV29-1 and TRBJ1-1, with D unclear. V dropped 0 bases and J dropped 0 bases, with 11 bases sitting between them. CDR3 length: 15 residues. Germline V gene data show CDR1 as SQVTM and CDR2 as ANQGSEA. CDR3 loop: CSVEDVWRVNTEAFF. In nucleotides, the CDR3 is TGCAGCGTTGAAGACGTGTGGAGGGTGAACACTGAAGCTTTCTTT.

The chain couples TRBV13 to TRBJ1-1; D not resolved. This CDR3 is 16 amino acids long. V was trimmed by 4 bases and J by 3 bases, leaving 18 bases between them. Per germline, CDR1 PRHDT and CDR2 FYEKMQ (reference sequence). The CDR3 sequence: CASSSMSPLGYTEAFF. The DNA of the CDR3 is TGTGCCAGCAGCTCAATGAGCCCTTTGGGATACACTGAAGCTTTCTTT.

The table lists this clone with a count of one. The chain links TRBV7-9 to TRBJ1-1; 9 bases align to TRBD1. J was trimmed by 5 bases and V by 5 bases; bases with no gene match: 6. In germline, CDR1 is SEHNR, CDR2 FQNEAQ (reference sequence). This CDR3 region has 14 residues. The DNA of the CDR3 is TGTGCCAGCAGCCTAAGGACAGGGGAGACTGAAGCTTTCTTT. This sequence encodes CASSLRTGETEAFF. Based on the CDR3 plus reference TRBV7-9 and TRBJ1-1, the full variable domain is DTGVSQNPRHKITKRGQNVTFRCDPISEHNRLYWYRQTLGQGPEFLTYFQNEAQLEKSRLLSDRFSAERPKGSFSTLEIQRTEQGDSAMYLCASSLRTGETEAFFGQGTRLTVV.

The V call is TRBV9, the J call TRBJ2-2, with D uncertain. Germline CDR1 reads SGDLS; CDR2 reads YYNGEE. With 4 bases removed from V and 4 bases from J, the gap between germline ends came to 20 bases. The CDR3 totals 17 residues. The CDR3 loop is CASSFHRSRPPTGELFF. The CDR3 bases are TGTGCCAGCAGCTTTCATAGATCGAGGCCACCCACCGGGGAGCTGTTTTTT.

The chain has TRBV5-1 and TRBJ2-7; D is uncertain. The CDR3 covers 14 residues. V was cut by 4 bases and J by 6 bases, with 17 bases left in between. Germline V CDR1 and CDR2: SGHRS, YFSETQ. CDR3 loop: CASSVQATSAEQYF. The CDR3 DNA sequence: TGCGCCAGCAGCGTTCAGGCGACCTCGGCCGAGCAGTACTTC.

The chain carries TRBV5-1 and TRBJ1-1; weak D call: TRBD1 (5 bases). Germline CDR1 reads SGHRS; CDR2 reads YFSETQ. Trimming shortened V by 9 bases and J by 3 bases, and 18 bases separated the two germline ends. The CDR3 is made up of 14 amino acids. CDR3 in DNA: TGCGCCACCTCCTTGGGACGAGGGGACACTGAAGCTTTCTTT. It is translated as CATSLGRGDTEAFF.

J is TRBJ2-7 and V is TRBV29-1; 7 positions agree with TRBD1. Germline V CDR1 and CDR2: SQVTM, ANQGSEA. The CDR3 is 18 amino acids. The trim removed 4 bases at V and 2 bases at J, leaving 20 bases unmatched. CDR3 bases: TGCAGCGTTGTGAGGAGAGAGACGGGACAGAGAAAAACCTACGAGCAGTACTTC. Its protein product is CSVVRRETGQRKTYEQYF.

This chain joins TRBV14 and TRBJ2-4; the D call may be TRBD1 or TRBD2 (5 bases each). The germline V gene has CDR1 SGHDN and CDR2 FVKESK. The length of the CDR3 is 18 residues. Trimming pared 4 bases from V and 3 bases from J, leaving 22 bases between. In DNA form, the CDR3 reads TGTGCCAGCAGCCCTCCTGGAACGGGGCCGAGGGGCAAAAACATTCAGTACTTC. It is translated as CASSPPGTGPRGKNIQYF.

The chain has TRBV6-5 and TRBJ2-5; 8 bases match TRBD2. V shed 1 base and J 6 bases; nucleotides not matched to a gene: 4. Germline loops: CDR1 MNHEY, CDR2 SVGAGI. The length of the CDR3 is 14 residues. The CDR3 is CASSYWGTRKTQYF. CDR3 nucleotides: TGTGCCAGCAGTTACTGGGGGACTAGAAAGACCCAGTACTTC.

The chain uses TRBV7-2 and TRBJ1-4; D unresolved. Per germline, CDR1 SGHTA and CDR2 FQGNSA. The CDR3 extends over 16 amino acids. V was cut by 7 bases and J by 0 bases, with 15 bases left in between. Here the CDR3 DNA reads TGTGCCAGCACCCCGGGTCCAGGCACAACTAATGAAAAACTGTTTTTT. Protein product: CASTPGPGTTNEKLFF.

The CDR3 spells CASSESRDRGKDTQYF. The CDR3 bases are TGCGCCAGCAGTGAGTCGCGGGACAGGGGAAAGGATACGCAGTATTTT. The V and J genes are TRBV10-2 and TRBJ2-3; 10 bases agree with TRBD1. The germline V gene has CDR1 WSHSY and CDR2 SAAADI. CDR3 size: 16 residues. Losses at the gene ends were 0 bases for V and 6 bases for J; bases not matched to a gene: 6.

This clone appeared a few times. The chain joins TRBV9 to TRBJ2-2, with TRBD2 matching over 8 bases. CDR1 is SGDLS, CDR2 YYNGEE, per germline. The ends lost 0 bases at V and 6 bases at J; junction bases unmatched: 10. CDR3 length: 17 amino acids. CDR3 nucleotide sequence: TGTGCCAGCAGCGTAGCGGGACTAGACAGCCTGCCCGGGGAGCTGTTTTTT. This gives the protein CASSVAGLDSLPGELFF.

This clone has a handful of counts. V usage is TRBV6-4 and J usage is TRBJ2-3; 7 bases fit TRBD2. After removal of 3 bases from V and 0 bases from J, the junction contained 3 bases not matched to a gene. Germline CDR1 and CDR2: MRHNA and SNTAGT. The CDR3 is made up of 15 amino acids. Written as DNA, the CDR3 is TGTGCCAGCAGTGAAAATAGCGGGAGCACAGATACGCAGTATTTT. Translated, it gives CASSENSGSTDTQYF.

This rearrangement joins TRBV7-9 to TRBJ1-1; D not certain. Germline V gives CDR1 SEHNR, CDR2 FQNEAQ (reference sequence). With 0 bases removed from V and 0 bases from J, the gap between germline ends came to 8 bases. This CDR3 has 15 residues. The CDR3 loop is CASSLAQQMNTEAFF. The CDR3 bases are TGTGCCAGCAGCTTAGCTCAGCAAATGAACACTGAAGCTTTCTTT.

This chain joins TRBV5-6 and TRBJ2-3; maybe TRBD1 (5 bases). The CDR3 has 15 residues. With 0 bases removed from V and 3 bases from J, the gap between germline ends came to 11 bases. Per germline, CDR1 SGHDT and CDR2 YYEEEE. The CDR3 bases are TGTGCCAGCAGCTTGGGCCTGGCAGGGACAGATACGCAGTATTTT. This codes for CASSLGLAGTDTQYF.

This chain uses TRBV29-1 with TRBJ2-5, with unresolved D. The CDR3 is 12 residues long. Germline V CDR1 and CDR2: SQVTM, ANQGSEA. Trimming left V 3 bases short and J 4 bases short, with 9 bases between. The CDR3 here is CSVDKFVETQYF. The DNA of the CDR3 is TGCAGCGTTGATAAGTTCGTAGAGACCCAGTACTTC.

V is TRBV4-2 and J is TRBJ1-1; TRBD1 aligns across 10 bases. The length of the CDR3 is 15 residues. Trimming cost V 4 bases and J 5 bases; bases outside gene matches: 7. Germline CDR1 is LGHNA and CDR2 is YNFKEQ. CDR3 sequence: CASSPGTGDRTEAFF. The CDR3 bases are TGTGCCAGCAGCCCCGGGACAGGGGATAGGACTGAAGCTTTCTTT.

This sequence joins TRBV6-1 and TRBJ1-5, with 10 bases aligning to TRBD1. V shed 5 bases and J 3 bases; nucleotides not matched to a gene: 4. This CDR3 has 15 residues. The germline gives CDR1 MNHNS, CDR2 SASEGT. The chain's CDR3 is CASSMDRGYNQPQHF. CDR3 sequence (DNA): TGTGCCAGCAGTATGGACAGGGGGTACAATCAGCCCCAGCATTTT.

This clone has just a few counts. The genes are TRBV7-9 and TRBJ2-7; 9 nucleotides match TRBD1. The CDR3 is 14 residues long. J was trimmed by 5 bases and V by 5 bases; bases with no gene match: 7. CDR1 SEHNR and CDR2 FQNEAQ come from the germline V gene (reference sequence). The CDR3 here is CASSTTGQGDEQYF. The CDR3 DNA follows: TGTGCCAGCAGCACCACGGGACAGGGAGACGAGCAGTACTTC.